Listed below are T cell receptor beta chains from one sample, sequenced in a study of long-term antiretroviral therapy in people with HIV. Assay: immunoSEQ multiplex PCR; the TCRdb copy retains only in-frame clones and omits some. The repertoire has approximately 15,000 clones, around nine tenths of them found once; the top ten carry around 12%. Sequences were derived from unsorted PBMCs, sampled 6.9 years after starting antiretroviral therapy. The source of these receptors is a man between 50 and 59 years old with HIV. Both conserved end residues are part of each CDR3. The D gene is left open where the match is weak. Only part of the rows carry a size: once, few, many, or a class if the clone is expanded.

d_gene	v_gene	abundance	j_gene	CDR3nt	CDR3aa
TRBD1	TRBV28	NA	TRBJ2-7	TGTGCCAGCAGATTACAGGGGGCGTACTCCTACGAGCAGTACTTC	CASRLQGAYSYEQYF
TRBD1	TRBV19	NA	TRBJ1-2	TGTGCCAGTAGTATCGGACAGGTGGTAAACTATGGCTACACCTTC	CASSIGQVVNYGYTF
NA	TRBV7-2	NA	TRBJ2-6	TGTGCCAGCACCGGACAGTTCTTCTCTGGGGCCAACGTCCTGACTTTC	CASTGQFFSGANVLTF
TRBD2	TRBV10-3	NA	TRBJ2-7	TGTGCCATCAGCGGGACTAGCGGGAGGAGGTCCTACGAGCAGTACTTC	CAISGTSGRRSYEQYF
NA	TRBV4-2	NA	TRBJ2-3	TGTGCCAGCAGCCAAGAAGCTAGGGGCTCAGATACGCAGTATTTT	CASSQEARGSDTQYF
NA	TRBV18	NA	TRBJ2-3	TGTGCCAGCTCACCGGCAGATACGCAGTATTTT	CASSPADTQYF
TRBD1	TRBV5-1	NA	TRBJ2-7	TGCGCCTCCCGGACAGGGGGCGGCGAGCAGTACTTC	CASRTGGGEQYF
NA	TRBV12-5	NA	TRBJ1-1	TGTGCTAGTGCCCTCCTGAATGAAGCTTTCTTT	CASALLNEAFF
NA	TRBV7-9	NA	TRBJ2-7	TGTGCCAGCAGCGACCGGGACAAGTACGAGCAGTACTTC	CASSDRDKYEQYF
TRBD2	TRBV10-3	once	TRBJ2-3	TGTGCCATCAGTCCCTCAGGCGGGAGAGATATGGATACGCAGTATTTT	CAISPSGGRDMDTQYF
TRBD1	TRBV30	NA	TRBJ1-6	TGTGCCTGGAGTGCAAGACAGGGACCCAATTCACCCCTCCACTTT	CAWSARQGPNSPLHF
NA	TRBV7-3	NA	TRBJ2-5	TGTGCCAGCAGCTTAATAGGCGGGACGGGGACCCAGTACTTC	CASSLIGGTGTQYF
NA	TRBV20-1	NA	TRBJ2-7	TGCAGTGGCAGAGACAGCTACGAGCAGTACTTC	CSGRDSYEQYF
TRBD2	TRBV7-3	NA	TRBJ2-1	TGTGCCAGCAGCCAAACATTAGCGGGAAGAGACAATGAGCAGTTCTTC	CASSQTLAGRDNEQFF
NA	TRBV29-1	NA	TRBJ2-2	TGCAGCGGAGACCCAGGGGATTCCGGGGAGCTGTTTTTT	CSGDPGDSGELFF
TRBD1	TRBV6-6	few	TRBJ1-3	TGTGCCAGCAGTACTCGCGAACAGGGGTATTTT	CASSTREQGYF
NA	TRBV4-2	NA	TRBJ2-5	TGTGCCAGCAGCCAGGAAGAGGCTCAAGAGACCCAGTACTTC	CASSQEEAQETQYF
NA	TRBV4-3	NA	TRBJ2-2	TGCGCCAGCAGCCAAGATGTAGGAGGATGGGACACCGGGGAGCTGTTTTTT	CASSQDVGGWDTGELFF
NA	TRBV6-6	NA	TRBJ2-1	TGTGCCAGCAGTTATTGGGAGGCCGGTGAGCAGTTCTTC	CASSYWEAGEQFF
TRBD2	TRBV28	NA	TRBJ2-2	TGTGCCAGCAGTTCCCCGCCCCTAGCGGGAGGTCCACTTAACACCGGGGAGCTGTTTTTT	CASSSPPLAGGPLNTGELFF
NA	TRBV5-5	NA	TRBJ2-2	TGTGCCAGCAGCTTTATCACGGAAAACACCGGGGAGCTGTTTTTT	CASSFITENTGELFF
NA	TRBV6-5	NA	TRBJ1-1	TGTGCCAGCAGTTACTCGAAGGACCAGCCAACTGAAGCTTTCTTT	CASSYSKDQPTEAFF
TRBD2	TRBV2	once	TRBJ2-1	TGTGCCAGCAGTGAAATAGCGGGAGGTAGGAATGAGCAGTTCTTC	CASSEIAGGRNEQFF
NA	TRBV6-6	NA	TRBJ1-1	TGTGCCAGCAGTTACCAGGGAACGAACACTGAAGCTTTCTTT	CASSYQGTNTEAFF
TRBD1	TRBV28	NA	TRBJ2-7	TGTGCCAGCATCCAATCCGGGACAGCCCACGAGCAGTACTTC	CASIQSGTAHEQYF
NA	TRBV7-9	NA	TRBJ2-5	TGTGCCAGCAGCTTTAGAGGTTTGGTGGAGACCCAGTACTTC	CASSFRGLVETQYF
TRBD1	TRBV7-2	few	TRBJ2-1	TGTGCCAGCAGCCCTCGGACAGGGCTATACAATGAGCAGTTCTTC	CASSPRTGLYNEQFF
TRBD1	TRBV4-3	NA	TRBJ2-6	TGCGCCAGCAGCCAAGGGACAGGGGGCGATGGGGCCAACGTCCTGACTTTC	CASSQGTGGDGANVLTF
TRBD1	TRBV7-8	NA	TRBJ2-7	TGTGCCAGCAGCCTCCGGGACAGGGACCACGAGCAGTACTTC	CASSLRDRDHEQYF
NA	TRBV11-2	NA	TRBJ2-7	TGTGCCAGCAGCTTAGAAGGGACCGTCTACTACGAGCAGTACTTC	CASSLEGTVYYEQYF
NA	TRBV11-1	NA	TRBJ2-7	TGTGCCAGCAGCTTAGGACGGGACCAGTACTTC	CASSLGRDQYF
NA	TRBV30	NA	TRBJ1-2	TGTGCCTGGAGTGTAGGAGGATATGGCTACACCTTC	CAWSVGGYGYTF
TRBD1	TRBV5-1	NA	TRBJ1-2	TGCGCCAGCAGCTTGGGGACAGGGGTTGGCTACACCTTC	CASSLGTGVGYTF
TRBD2	TRBV9	NA	TRBJ2-1	TGTGCCAGCAGCGTAGGTACTAGCGGGGTTTATGAGCAGTTCTTC	CASSVGTSGVYEQFF
NA	TRBV15	NA	TRBJ2-7	TGTGCCACCAGCAGCCTACTAGGAAATTACGAGCAGTACTTC	CATSSLLGNYEQYF
NA	TRBV27	NA	TRBJ2-2	TGTGCCAGCAGTTTAGATCGGGGGAGAGGTACCGGGGAGCTGTTTTTT	CASSLDRGRGTGELFF
NA	TRBV29-1	once	TRBJ1-5	TGCAGCACCTCGGGAGGGAATTCAGGGCCCCAGCATTTT	CSTSGGNSGPQHF
NA	TRBV9	once	TRBJ2-6	TGTGCCAGCAGCGTAGGCGCCATCTCTGGGGCCAACGTCCTGACTTTC	CASSVGAISGANVLTF
TRBD2	TRBV11-2	NA	TRBJ2-7	TGTGCCAGCAGCCCTAGCGGGAGGGCCCACGAGCAGTACTTC	CASSPSGRAHEQYF
NA	TRBV27	NA	TRBJ2-1	TGTGCCAGCAGGTTATTTAGCTCCTACAATGAGCAGTTCTTC	CASRLFSSYNEQFF
NA	TRBV9	NA	TRBJ2-6	TGTGCCAGCAGCGTAGAATATGGGGCCAACGTCCTGACTTTC	CASSVEYGANVLTF
NA	TRBV28	few	TRBJ2-1	TGTGCCAGCAGTCGCCAGAGAACAGTTGACAATGAGCAGTTCTTC	CASSRQRTVDNEQFF
NA	TRBV27	once	TRBJ2-7	TGTGCCAGCAGTTTATTCGGGAGCGGGGAGCAGTACTTC	CASSLFGSGEQYF
NA	TRBV7-9	once	TRBJ2-7	TGTGCCAGCAGCTCTACCACGGAGGCGAAGCCCTACGAGCAGTACTTC	CASSSTTEAKPYEQYF
TRBD1	TRBV6-6	NA	TRBJ2-7	TGTGCCAGCAGTTACCAGGGACAGGGGGTAAACGAGCAGTACTTC	CASSYQGQGVNEQYF
NA	TRBV21-1	NA	TRBJ2-3	TGTGCCAGCAGCAAAGAGGTGCACGGGCAGACCACAGATACGCAGTATTTT	CASSKEVHGQTTDTQYF
NA	TRBV7-2	NA	TRBJ1-4	TGTGCCAGCAGCTTGAGGGCCTCTGAAACAACTAATGAAAAACTGTTTTTT	CASSLRASETTNEKLFF
TRBD1	TRBV4-3	NA	TRBJ2-3	TGCGCCAGCAGCCGCGGGGGACAGGGGAGGTTTTGGGTCACAGATACGCAGTATTTT	CASSRGGQGRFWVTDTQYF